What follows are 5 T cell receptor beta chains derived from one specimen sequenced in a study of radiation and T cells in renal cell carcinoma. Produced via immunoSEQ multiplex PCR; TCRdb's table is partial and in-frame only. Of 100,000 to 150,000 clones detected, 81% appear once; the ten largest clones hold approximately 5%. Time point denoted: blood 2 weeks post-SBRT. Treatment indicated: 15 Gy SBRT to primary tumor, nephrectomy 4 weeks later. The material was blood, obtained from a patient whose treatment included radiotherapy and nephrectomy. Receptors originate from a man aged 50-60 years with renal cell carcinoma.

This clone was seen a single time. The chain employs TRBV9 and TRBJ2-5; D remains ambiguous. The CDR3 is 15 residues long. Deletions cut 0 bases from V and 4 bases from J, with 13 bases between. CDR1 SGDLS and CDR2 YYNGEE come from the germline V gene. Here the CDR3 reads CASSVGYSQRETQYF. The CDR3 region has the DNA TGTGCCAGCAGCGTAGGGTACTCGCAGAGAGAGACCCAGTACTTC.

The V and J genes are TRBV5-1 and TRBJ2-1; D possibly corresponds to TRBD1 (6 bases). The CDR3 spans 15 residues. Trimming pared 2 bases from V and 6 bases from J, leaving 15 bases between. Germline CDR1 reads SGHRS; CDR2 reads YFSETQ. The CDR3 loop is CASSFGTGTFNEQFF. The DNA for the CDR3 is TGCGCCAGCAGCTTCGGGACGGGGACATTCAATGAGCAGTTCTTC.

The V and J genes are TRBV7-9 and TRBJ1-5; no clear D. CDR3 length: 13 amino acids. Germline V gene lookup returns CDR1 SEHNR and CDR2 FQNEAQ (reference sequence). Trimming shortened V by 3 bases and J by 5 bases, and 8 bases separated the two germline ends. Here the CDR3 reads CASSLGPDQPQHF. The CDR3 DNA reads TGTGCCAGCAGCTTGGGTCCTGATCAGCCCCAGCATTTT.

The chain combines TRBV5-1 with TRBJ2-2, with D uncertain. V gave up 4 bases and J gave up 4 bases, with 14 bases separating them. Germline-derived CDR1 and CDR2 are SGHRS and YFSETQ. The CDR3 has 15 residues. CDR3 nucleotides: TGCGCCAGCAGCCTGGCCGCCGCAGGCACCGGGGAGCTGTTTTTT. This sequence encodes CASSLAAAGTGELFF.

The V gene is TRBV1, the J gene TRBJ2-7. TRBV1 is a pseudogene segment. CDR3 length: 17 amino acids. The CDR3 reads CTSSQRPIGPTSYEQYF. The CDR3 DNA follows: TGCACCAGCAGCCAAAGGCCGATCGGACCCACCTCCTACGAGCAGTACTTC.